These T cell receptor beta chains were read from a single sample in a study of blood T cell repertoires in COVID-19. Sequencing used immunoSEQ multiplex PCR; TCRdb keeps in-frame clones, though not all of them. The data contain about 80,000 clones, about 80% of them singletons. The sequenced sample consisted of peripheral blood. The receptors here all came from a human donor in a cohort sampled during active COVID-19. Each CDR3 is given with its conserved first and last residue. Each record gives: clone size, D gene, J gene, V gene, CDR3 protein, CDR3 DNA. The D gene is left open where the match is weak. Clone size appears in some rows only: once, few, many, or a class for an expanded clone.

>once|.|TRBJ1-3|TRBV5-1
CASSLGGTGNTIYF
TGCGCCAGCAGCTTGGGTGGGACAGGAAACACCATATATTTT
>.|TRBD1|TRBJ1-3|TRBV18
CASSRPGTGVDTIYF
TGTGCCAGCTCGCGTCCCGGGACAGGGGTAGACACCATATATTTT
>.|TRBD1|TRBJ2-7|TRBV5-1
CASSRGQADEQYF
TGCGCCAGCAGCCGGGGACAGGCGGACGAGCAGTACTTC
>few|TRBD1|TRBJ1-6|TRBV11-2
CASSRDSRYSPLHF
TGTGCCAGCAGCCGGGACAGCCGATATTCACCCCTCCACTTT
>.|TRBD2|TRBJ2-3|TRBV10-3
CAISESRLAGGSDTQYF
TGTGCCATCAGTGAGTCCCGACTAGCGGGGGGTTCAGATACGCAGTATTTT
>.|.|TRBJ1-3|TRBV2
CASSLLGQGTSGNTIYF
TGTGCCAGCAGTTTATTGGGCCAGGGTACTTCTGGAAACACCATATATTTT
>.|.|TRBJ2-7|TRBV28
CASIPEIGNEQYF
TGTGCCAGCATTCCGGAGATTGGAAACGAGCAGTACTTC
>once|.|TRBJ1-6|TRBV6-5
CASTRQTSYNSPLHF
TGTGCCAGCACTAGACAGACCTCCTATAATTCACCCCTCCACTTT
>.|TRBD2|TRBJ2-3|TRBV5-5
CASSLVLAGGADTQYF
TGTGCCAGCAGCTTGGTGCTAGCGGGAGGGGCAGATACGCAGTATTTT
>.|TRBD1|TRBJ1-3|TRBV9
CASSFGQGGGNTIYF
TGTGCCAGCAGCTTCGGACAGGGCGGAGGAAACACCATATATTTT
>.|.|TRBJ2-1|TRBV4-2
CASSPMRASSYNEQFF
TGTGCCAGCAGCCCAATGCGGGCTAGCTCCTACAATGAGCAGTTCTTC
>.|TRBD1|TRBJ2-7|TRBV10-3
CATAGQDPYEQYF
TGTGCCACGGCGGGACAGGACCCCTACGAGCAGTACTTC
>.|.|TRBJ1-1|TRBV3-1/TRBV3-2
CASSPPEKGIEAFF
TGTGCCAGCAGCCCGCCGGAGAAGGGGATTGAAGCTTTCTTT
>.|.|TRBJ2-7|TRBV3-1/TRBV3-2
CASSLQRGSEQYF
TGTGCCAGCAGTCTCCAACGGGGTAGCGAGCAGTACTTC
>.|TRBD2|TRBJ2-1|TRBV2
CASREELARYEQFF
TGTGCCAGCCGGGAGGAACTAGCGCGGTACGAGCAGTTCTTC
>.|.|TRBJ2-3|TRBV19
CASSIGQTTDTQYF
TGTGCCAGTAGTATCGGACAGACGACAGATACGCAGTATTTT
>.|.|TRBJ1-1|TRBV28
CASSPLLTGENTEAFF
TGTGCCAGCAGCCCGTTACTTACGGGGGAGAACACTGAAGCTTTCTTT
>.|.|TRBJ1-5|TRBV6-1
CASSEFSAGSNQPQHF
TGTGCCAGCAGTGAATTTTCGGCGGGTAGCAATCAGCCCCAGCATTTT
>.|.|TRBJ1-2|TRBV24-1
CATSDPSRGQVYGYTF
TGTGCCACCAGTGATCCCTCTCGAGGGCAAGTCTATGGCTACACCTTC
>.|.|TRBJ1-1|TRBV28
CASSPRVGHGGPLEF
TGTGCCAGCAGTCCCAGGGTGGGCCACGGGGGACCGCTTGAATTT
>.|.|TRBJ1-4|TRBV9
CASSSSGAANEKLFF
TGTGCCAGCAGCTCCTCAGGGGCGGCTAATGAAAAACTGTTTTTT
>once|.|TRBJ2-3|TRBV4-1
CASSQDRDTLTLSTDTQYF
TGCGCCAGCAGCCAAGATAGGGACACCCTCACTCTGAGCACAGATACGCAGTATTTT
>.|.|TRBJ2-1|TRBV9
CASSPSGIPPFF
TGTGCCAGCAGCCCCTCCGGGATCCCTCCTTTCTTC
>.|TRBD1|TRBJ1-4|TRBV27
CASSDARQGANEKLFF
TGTGCCAGCAGTGACGCGAGACAGGGGGCTAATGAAAAACTGTTTTTT
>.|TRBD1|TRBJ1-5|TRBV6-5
CASSYGGRGQGQPQHF
TGTGCCAGCAGTTATGGGGGCAGGGGGCAAGGCCAGCCCCAGCATTTT
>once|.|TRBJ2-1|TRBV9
CASSPKRWYSSYNEQFF
TGTGCCAGCAGCCCGAAAAGGTGGTACAGCTCCTACAATGAGCAGTTCTTC